This TCR beta chain originates from a study of blood T cell repertoires in COVID-19. The germline V gene encodes CDR1 MNHEY and CDR2 SMNVEV (reference sequence). The CDR3 consists of 14 residues. The V end was cut by 3 bases, the J end by 0 bases, with 6 bases between. The table came from immunoSEQ multiplex PCR; TCRdb's copy has only in-frame clones and leaves some out. The table has about 210,000 clones, about 87% seen once. Material for sequencing was PBMCs or T cells enriched from blood (not recorded which). The source of this sequence is a man between 18 and 35 years old with acute COVID-19. The gene calls are TRBV27 and TRBJ2-4, with a possible D match to TRBD2 (5 bases). The CDR3 DNA reads as TGTGCCAGCAGTTTGGCGGGAGCCAAAAACATTCAGTACTTC. Protein sequence: CASSLAGAKNIQYF.